This T cell receptor (beta chain) derives from a study of cytomegalovirus exposure and HLA in healthy donors. This PCR relied on a set of 60 Vbeta primers and 13 Jbeta primers. As originally analysed: Later, 75 million to 100 million unique TCR beta chains were counted in an analysis, and roughly 11 million of them were shared. The protocol was immunoSEQ multiplex PCR, while the TCRdb copy is restricted to in-frame clones and leaves out a portion. V, J and clone size are those of that table, while D and trimming were read from the DNA. The sample holds about 89,000 clones; about four fifths are singletons and the top ten take roughly 3.8%. Study results and limitations: A missense variant in DCLRE1C was later tied to TCR beta V- and J-gene trimming. Earlier results showed most TCR beta V segments being productive about 87% or about 30% of the time. TCR beta sequences numbering fewer than 20,000 were associated with HLA alleles at 0.05 false discovery rate in a later analysis.

Of note for this clone: The antigen remains unidentified.

This TCR derives from a female donor in good health and CMV-seropositive. The specimen sequenced was PBMCs.

The CDR3 here is CASSYDRNSPLHF. In DNA, the CDR3 is TGTGCCAGCAGTTACGACAGGAATTCACCCCTCCACTTT. The chain combines TRBV6-5 with TRBJ1-6, with TRBD1 as a possible D gene (6 bases). The V end lost 2 bases, the J end lost 7 bases, and 6 bases lay between the germline ends. The CDR3 contains 13 residues. Germline values: CDR1 MNHEY, CDR2 SVGAGI.